The clone carrying this TCR beta chain was seen once. The antigen is not known. With a much larger clone just one base away, this may be a read error. The iRepertoire nested amplicon-rescue multiplex PCR amplified TCR alpha and beta CDR3s from RNA. From the multiplex PCR reads, TCRdb called clonotypes with MiXCR, one entry per CDR3 protein. The sample carries fewer than 200,000 distinct CDR3 sequences, 25% to 35% recorded once. Germline loops: CDR1 MNHEY, CDR2 SMNVEV (reference sequence). The V end was cut by 2 bases, the J end by 0 bases, with 13 bases between. The CDR3 is made up of 17 amino acids. The data were obtained in a study of glioma-infiltrating T cells. Broader study findings: Tissue and blood shared very few CDR3 sequences.

Sequences were obtained from glioma tissue, nonneoplastic brain tissue, or PBMCs (not recorded which). This chain uses TRBV27 with TRBJ2-2; D tentatively reads TRBD1 or TRBD2 (5 bases each). This receptor was obtained from a human donor with low-grade glioma or glioblastoma, undergoing nonglioma brain surgery, or in good health (not recorded which). This CDR3 reads CASSLDQGRANTGELFF. CDR3 DNA sequence: TGTGCCAGCAGTTTAGATCAGGGACGAGCGAACACCGGGGAGCTGTTTTTT.